The source of this T cell receptor (beta chain) is a study of T cell repertoires in cytomegalovirus infection (dated by TCRdb to the late 2010s). Context from the whole study: Alongside well-studied HLA-B-restricted epitopes, the peptide stimulations were aimed at recently identified HLA-C-restricted CMV epitopes, whose presentation resists viral immunomodulation. Donor HLA type was relevant to the analysis, because carriage of CMV infection together with the matching HLA type was indicated by public TCR beta signatures. Findings and caveats that apply to the study as a whole: Carriers of CMV infection plus the relevant HLA type were discriminated by the cumulative frequency of public TCR beta family members in the study cohort and in an independent roughly 400-donor cohort. The ex vivo response was dominated by HLA-C-restricted CMV-specific TCR beta clonotypes, which also provided the single most frequent clonotype in two of eight donors.

For sequencing, an Illumina HiSeq 1500 was employed. TCRdb reprocessed the public reads (quality trimming at Q25 with fastp, clone calling with MiXCR) and kept in-frame beta chains. Here each entry gathers all rows of one CDR3 protein and keeps the most common genes and DNA. This sample has 700,000 to 950,000 distinct CDR3 sequences in its table, and approximately 30% of those were observed once. The ten largest clones capture approximately 13% of the sample. The treatment or condition label, as the study defines it: in vitro stimulation with specific CMV peptide epitopes to enrich CMV-specific T cells. This clonotype was seen more than once but under ten times. Its antigen remains unidentified. Base qualities are not at hand, and no much larger clone is one base apart. V loses 2 bases, J loses 1 base, and the germline ends lie 12 bases apart. CDR1 SGHRS and CDR2 YFSETQ are derived from the germline V gene. The CDR3 runs 15 residues from the cysteine to the phenylalanine. Solely the CDR3 DNA is kept, with 45 bases framed from the first base.

Here the chain combines TRBV5-1 and TRBJ1-1; no confident D gene assignment can be made. The material sequenced was cultured CD8+ T cells from PBMCs, taken from culture after CMV antigen stimulation. The TCR sequence derives from a human donor in good health (CMV status not recorded). Some clones in this sample may be carry-over from other donors' samples. The CDR3 in this case is CASSFYLLQNTEAFF. At the DNA level, the sequence is TGCGCCAGCAGCTTTTACCTCCTTCAGAACACTGAAGCTTTCTTT.